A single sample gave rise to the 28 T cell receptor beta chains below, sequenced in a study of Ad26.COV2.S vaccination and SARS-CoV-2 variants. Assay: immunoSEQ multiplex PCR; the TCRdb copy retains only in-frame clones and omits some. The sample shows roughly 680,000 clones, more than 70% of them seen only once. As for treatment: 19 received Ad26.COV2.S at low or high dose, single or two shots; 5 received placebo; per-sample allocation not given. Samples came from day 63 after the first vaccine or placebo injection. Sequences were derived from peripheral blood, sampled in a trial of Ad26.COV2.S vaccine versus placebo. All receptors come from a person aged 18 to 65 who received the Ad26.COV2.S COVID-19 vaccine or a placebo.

CDR3 region: CASSLEVTHYEQYF. DNA of the CDR3: TGCGCCAGCAGCTTGGAAGTCACCCACTACGAGCAGTACTTC. The chain links TRBV5-1 to TRBJ2-7; D is ambiguous. Germline CDR1 and CDR2: SGHRS and YFSETQ. The CDR3 is made up of 14 amino acids. The V gene lost 0 bases and the J gene lost 3 bases, with 10 bases spanning the gap.

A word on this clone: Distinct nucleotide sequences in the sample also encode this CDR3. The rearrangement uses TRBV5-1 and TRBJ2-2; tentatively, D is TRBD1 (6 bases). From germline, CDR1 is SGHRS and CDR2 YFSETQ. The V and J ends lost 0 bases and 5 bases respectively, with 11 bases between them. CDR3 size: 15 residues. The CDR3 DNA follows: TGCGCCAGCAGCTTGGGCGCAGGGGATACCGGGGAGCTGTTTTTT. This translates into CASSLGAGDTGELFF.

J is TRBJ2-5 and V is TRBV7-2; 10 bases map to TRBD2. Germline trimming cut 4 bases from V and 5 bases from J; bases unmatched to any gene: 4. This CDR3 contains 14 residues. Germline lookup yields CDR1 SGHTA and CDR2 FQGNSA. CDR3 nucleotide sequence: TGTGCCAGCAGCTACAGCGGGGGGGTTGAGACCCAGTACTTC. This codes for CASSYSGGVETQYF.

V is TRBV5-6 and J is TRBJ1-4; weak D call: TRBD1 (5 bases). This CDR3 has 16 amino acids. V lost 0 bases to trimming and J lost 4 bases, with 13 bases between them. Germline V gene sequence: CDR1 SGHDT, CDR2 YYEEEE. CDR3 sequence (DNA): TGTGCCAGCAGCTTGGAAGTTTGGGGGATTAATGAAAAACTGTTTTTT. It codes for CASSLEVWGINEKLFF.

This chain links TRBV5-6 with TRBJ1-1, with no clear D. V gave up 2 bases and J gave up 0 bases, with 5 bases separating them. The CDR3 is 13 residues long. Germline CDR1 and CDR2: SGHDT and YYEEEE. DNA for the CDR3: TGTGCCAGCAGCTTCCAGATGAACACTGAAGCTTTCTTT. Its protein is CASSFQMNTEAFF.

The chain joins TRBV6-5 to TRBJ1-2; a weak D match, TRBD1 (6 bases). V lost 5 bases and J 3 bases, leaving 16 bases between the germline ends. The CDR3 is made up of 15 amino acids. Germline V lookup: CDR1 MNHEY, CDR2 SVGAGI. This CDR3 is CASSPIQGGDYGYTF. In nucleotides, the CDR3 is TGTGCCAGCAGTCCCATCCAAGGGGGTGACTATGGCTACACCTTC.

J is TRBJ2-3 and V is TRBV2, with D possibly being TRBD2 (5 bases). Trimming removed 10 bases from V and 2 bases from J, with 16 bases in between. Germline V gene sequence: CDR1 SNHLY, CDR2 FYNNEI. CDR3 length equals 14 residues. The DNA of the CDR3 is TGTGCCACCCGAGCGGATCGAAACACAGATACGCAGTATTTT. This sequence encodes CATRADRNTDTQYF. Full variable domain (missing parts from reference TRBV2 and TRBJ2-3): EPEVTQTPSHQVTQMGQEVILRCVPISNHLYFYWYRQILGQKVEFLVSFYNNEISEKSEIFDDQFSVERPDGSNFTLKIRSTKLEDSAMYFCATRADRNTDTQYFGPGTRLTVL.

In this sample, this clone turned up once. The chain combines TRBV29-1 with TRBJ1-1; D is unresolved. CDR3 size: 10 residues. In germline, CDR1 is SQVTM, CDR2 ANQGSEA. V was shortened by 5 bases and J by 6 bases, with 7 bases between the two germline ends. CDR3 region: CSVLWSEAFF. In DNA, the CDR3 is TGCAGCGTTCTGTGGTCTGAAGCTTTCTTT.

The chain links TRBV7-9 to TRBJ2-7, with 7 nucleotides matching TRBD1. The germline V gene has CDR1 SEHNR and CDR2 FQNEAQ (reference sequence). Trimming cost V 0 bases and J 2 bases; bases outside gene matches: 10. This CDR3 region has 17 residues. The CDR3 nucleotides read TGTGCCAGCAGCTTAGCGCTTACGGGACAGATCCCCTACGAGCAGTACTTC. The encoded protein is CASSLALTGQIPYEQYF.

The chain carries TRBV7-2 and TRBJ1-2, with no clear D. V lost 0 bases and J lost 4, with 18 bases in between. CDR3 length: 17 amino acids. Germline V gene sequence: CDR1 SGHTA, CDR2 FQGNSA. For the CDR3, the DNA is TGTGCCAGCAGCTTAGCGACGGCCGCACACTATTTCTATGGCTACACCTTC. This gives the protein CASSLATAAHYFYGYTF.

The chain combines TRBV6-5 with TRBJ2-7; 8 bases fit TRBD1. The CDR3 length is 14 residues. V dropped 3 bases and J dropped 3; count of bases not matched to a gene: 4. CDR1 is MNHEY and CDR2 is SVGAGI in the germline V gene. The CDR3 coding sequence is TGTGCCAGCAGTTATACAGGGGGGCTCTACGAGCAGTACTTC. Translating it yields CASSYTGGLYEQYF.

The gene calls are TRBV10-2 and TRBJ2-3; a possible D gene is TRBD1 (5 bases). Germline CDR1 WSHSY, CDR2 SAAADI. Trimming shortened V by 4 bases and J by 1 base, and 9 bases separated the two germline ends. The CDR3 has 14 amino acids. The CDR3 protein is CASSVAGRTDTQYF. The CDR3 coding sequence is TGCGCCAGCAGTGTGGCAGGGCGCACAGATACGCAGTATTTT.

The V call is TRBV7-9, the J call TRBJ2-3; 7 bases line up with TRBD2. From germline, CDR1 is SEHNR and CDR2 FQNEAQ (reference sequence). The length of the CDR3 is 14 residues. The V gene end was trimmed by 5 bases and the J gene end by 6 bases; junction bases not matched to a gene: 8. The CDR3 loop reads CASSPSGTGDTQYF. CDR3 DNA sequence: TGTGCCAGCAGCCCTAGCGGCACGGGTGATACGCAGTATTTT.

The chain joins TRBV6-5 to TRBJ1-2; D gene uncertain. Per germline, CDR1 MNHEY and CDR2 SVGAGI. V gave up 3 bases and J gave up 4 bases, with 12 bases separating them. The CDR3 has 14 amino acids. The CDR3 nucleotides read TGTGCCAGCAGTTATTGGGGTTCGAGCTATGGCTACACCTTC. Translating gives CASSYWGSSYGYTF.

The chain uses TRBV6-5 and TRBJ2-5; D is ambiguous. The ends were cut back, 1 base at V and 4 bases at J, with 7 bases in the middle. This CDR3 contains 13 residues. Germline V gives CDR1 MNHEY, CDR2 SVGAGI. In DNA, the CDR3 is TGTGCCAGCAGTTACTACCTGGGAGAGACCCAGTACTTC. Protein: CASSYYLGETQYF.

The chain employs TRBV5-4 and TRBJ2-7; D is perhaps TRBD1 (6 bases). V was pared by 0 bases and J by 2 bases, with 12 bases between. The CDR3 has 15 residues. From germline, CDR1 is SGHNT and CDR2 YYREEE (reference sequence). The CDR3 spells CASSLGGPGTYEQYF. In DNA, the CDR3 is TGTGCCAGCAGCTTGGGGGGGCCCGGGACCTACGAGCAGTACTTC.

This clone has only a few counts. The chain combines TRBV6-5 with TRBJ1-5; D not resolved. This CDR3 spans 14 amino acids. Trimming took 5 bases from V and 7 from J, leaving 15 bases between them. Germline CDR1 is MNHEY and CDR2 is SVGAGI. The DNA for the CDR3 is TGTGCCAGCAGTCCCGACCTAGGCAGGCAGCCCCAGCATTTT. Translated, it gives CASSPDLGRQPQHF.

The CDR3 loop reads CASTTGINTEAFF. CDR3 sequence (DNA): TGTGCCAGCACGACAGGGATTAACACTGAAGCTTTCTTT. The chain employs TRBV6-5 and TRBJ1-1, with TRBD1 matching 7 bases. In germline, CDR1 is MNHEY, CDR2 SVGAGI. This CDR3 has 13 amino acids. The ends lost 7 bases at V and 2 bases at J; junction bases unmatched: 4.

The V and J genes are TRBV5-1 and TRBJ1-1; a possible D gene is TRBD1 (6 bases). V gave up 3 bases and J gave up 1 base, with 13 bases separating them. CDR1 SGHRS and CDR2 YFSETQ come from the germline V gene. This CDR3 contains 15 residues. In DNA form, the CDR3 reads TGCGCCAGCAGCTATCCCAGGGGAACGAACACTGAAGCTTTCTTT. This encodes CASSYPRGTNTEAFF. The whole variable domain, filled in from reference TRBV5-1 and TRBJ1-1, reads KAGVTQTPRYLIKTRGQQVTLSCSPISGHRSVSWYQQTPGQGLQFLFEYFSETQRNKGNFPGRFSGRQFSNSRSEMNVSTLELGDSALYLCASSYPRGTNTEAFFGQGTRLTVV.

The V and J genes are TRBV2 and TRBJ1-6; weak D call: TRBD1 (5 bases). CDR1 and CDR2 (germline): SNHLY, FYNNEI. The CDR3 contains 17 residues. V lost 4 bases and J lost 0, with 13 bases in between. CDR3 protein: CASSGRPGSSYNSPLHF. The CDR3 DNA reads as TGTGCCAGCAGTGGCCGGCCAGGGAGCTCCTATAATTCACCCCTCCACTTT.

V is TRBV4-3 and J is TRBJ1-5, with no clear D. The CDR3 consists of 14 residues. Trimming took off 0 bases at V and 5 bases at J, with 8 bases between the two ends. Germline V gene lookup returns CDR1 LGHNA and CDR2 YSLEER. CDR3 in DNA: TGCGCCAGCAGCCAAGAACAGTTCGATCAGCCCCAGCATTTT. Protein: CASSQEQFDQPQHF.

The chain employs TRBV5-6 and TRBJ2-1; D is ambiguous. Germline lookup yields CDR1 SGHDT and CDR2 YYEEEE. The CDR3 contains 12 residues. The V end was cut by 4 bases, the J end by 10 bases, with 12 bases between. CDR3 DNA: TGTGCCAGCAGCCCAAAGACTCAGGAGCAGTTCTTC. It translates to CASSPKTQEQFF. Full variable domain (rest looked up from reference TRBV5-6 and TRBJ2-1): DAGVTQSPTHLIKTRGQQVTLRCSPKSGHDTVSWYQQALGQGPQFIFQYYEEEERQRGNFPDRFSGHQFPNYSSELNVNALLLGDSALYLCASSPKTQEQFFGPGTRLTVL.

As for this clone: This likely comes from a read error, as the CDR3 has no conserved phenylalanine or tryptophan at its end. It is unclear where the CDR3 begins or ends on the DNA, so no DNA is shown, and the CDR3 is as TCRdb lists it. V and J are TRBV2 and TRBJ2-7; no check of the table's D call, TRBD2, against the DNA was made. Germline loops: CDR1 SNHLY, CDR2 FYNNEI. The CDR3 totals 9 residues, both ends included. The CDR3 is CASSVPGTN.

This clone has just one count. The CDR3 is CASSLRWGSPGELFF. CDR3 in DNA: TGTGCCAGCAGTCTTCGGTGGGGGTCCCCCGGGGAGCTGTTTTTT. The gene calls are TRBV7-2 and TRBJ2-2, with D perhaps given as TRBD1 or TRBD2 (5 bases each). Trimming shortened V by 6 bases and J by 6 bases, and 17 bases separated the two germline ends. The CDR3 totals 15 residues. Germline loops: CDR1 SGHTA, CDR2 FQGNSA.

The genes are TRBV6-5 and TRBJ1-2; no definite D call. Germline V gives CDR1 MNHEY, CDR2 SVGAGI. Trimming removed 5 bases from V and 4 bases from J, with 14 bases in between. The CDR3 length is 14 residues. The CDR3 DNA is TGTGCCAGCAGTCCTCCCGGCACAGCCTATGGCTACACCTTC. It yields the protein CASSPPGTAYGYTF.

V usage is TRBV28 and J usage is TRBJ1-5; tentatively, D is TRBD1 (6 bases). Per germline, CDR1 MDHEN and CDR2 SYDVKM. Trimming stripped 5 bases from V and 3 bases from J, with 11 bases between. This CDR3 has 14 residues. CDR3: CASSQTGHNQPQHF. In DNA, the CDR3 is TGTGCCAGCAGTCAAACAGGGCACAATCAGCCCCAGCATTTT.

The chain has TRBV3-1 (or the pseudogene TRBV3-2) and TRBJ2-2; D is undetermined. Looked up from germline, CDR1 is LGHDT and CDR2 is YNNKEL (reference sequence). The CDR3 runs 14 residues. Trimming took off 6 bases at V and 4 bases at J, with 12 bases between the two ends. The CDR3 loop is CASSGQVGTGELFF. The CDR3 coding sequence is TGTGCCAGCAGTGGCCAAGTGGGCACCGGGGAGCTGTTTTTT.

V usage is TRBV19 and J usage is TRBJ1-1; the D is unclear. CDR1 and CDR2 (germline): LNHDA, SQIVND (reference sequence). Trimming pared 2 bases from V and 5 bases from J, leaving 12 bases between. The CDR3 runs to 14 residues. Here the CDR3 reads CASSISGGHTEAFF. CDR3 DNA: TGTGCCAGTAGTATATCTGGAGGGCATACTGAAGCTTTCTTT.